Following are 24 T cell receptor beta chains from one sample sequenced in a study of shared clonotypes between healthy human individuals. Assay used: immunoSEQ multiplex PCR; TCRdb lists only in-frame clones, some missing. The sample consists of over 2,000,000 clones, around 93% of them appearing once. In the naive CD8 group, cells lacked CD45RO and were positively selected for CCR7, so terminally differentiated effector memory CD45RA+ cells were left out. Sequencing was carried out using naive CD8+ T cells from PBMCs. The source is a man between 18 and 35 years old in good health. Some clones in this sample may be carry-over from other donors' samples.

The V call is TRBV9, the J call TRBJ2-7, with 7 nucleotides matching TRBD2. Germline CDR1 reads SGDLS; CDR2 reads YYNGEE. The J segment lost 5 bases and the V segment lost 2 bases, leaving 10 bases of the junction unmatched. The CDR3 spans 15 residues. CDR3 DNA sequence: TGTGCCAGCAGCGTCGGGGAGGGGCACATTCACGAGCAGTACTTC. As protein: CASSVGEGHIHEQYF.

The chain has TRBV5-8 and TRBJ2-7; the D gene is possibly TRBD1 (6 bases). CDR1 and CDR2 (germline): SGHTS, YDEGEE. The CDR3 runs to 15 residues. Trimming stripped 6 bases from V and 3 bases from J, with 19 bases between. The CDR3 nucleotides are TGTGCCAGCACCTATAATGTGGGGGCCCACTACGAGCAGTACTTC. It specifies CASTYNVGAHYEQYF.

The chain carries TRBV7-9 and TRBJ2-1, with no clear D. Looked up from germline, CDR1 is SEHNR and CDR2 is FQNEAQ (reference sequence). The V gene lost 8 bases and the J gene lost 4 bases, with 9 bases spanning the gap. This CDR3 region has 12 residues. CDR3 region: CASSGLYNEQFF. The CDR3 bases are TGTGCCAGCTCCGGATTATACAATGAGCAGTTCTTC. The full variable domain, its missing parts supplied by reference TRBV7-9 and TRBJ2-1, is DTGVSQNPRHKITKRGQNVTFRCDPISEHNRLYWYRQTLGQGPEFLTYFQNEAQLEKSRLLSDRFSAERPKGSFSTLEIQRTEQGDSAMYLCASSGLYNEQFFGPGTRLTVL.

This sequence joins TRBV6-1 and TRBJ2-1; D unclear. Trimming cost V 1 base and J 3 bases, with 10 bases left between them. Germline lookup yields CDR1 MNHNS and CDR2 SASEGT. This CDR3 contains 15 residues. The CDR3 loop reads CASSEGKGFYNEQFF. DNA of the CDR3: TGTGCCAGCAGTGAAGGGAAGGGTTTCTACAATGAGCAGTTCTTC.

The chain uses TRBV13 and TRBJ2-1, with 8 bases matching TRBD2. The germline gives CDR1 PRHDT, CDR2 FYEKMQ (reference sequence). This CDR3 comprises 15 residues. The junction had 10 bases not matched to a gene; V was cut back by 6 bases and J by 6 bases. The chain's CDR3 is CASRPPAGDSNEQFF. Written as DNA, the CDR3 is TGTGCCAGCAGGCCCCCAGCGGGAGACTCCAATGAGCAGTTCTTC.

The V call is TRBV9, the J call TRBJ1-5, with 11 bases matching TRBD1. V lost 3 bases, J lost 3 bases, and 2 bases stayed unmatched. This CDR3 comprises 15 residues. CDR1 and CDR2 (germline): SGDLS, YYNGEE. CDR3 nucleotides: TGTGCCAGCAGCGGGACAGGGGGCATCAATCAGCCCCAGCATTTT. Protein: CASSGTGGINQPQHF.

This rearrangement joins TRBV28 to TRBJ2-1; D may match TRBD1 or TRBD2 (6 bases each). V was cut by 6 bases and J by 2 bases, with 8 bases left in between. The length of the CDR3 is 13 residues. CDR1 and CDR2 from the germline V gene are MDHEN and SYDVKM. This CDR3 reads CASSGGAYNEQFF. The CDR3 region has the DNA TGTGCCAGCAGCGGGGGCGCCTACAATGAGCAGTTCTTC.

The chain links TRBV7-9 to TRBJ1-2; D is unclear. This CDR3 is 15 amino acids long. V was cut by 4 bases and J by 8 bases, with 20 bases left in between. Germline V gene sequence: CDR1 SEHNR, CDR2 FQNEAQ (reference sequence). The CDR3 here is CASSSLIAASWGYTF. The CDR3 DNA reads as TGTGCCAGCAGCTCCCTAATCGCCGCCTCTTGGGGCTACACCTTC.

The V and J genes are TRBV27 and TRBJ2-1, with TRBD2 matching 7 bases. CDR1 and CDR2 from the germline V gene are MNHEY and SMNVEV (reference sequence). V trimming: 2 bases; J trimming: 9 bases; junction bases outside the gene matches: 7. This CDR3 region has 14 residues. DNA of the CDR3: TGTGCCAGCAGTTTAAGGACTAGTGGCGGTGAGCAGTTCTTC. Amino acids: CASSLRTSGGEQFF.

J is TRBJ2-1 and V is TRBV11-2; D is ambiguous. The germline CDR1 and CDR2 sequences are SGHAT and FQNNGV. Trimming removed 1 base at V and 3 bases at J, with 10 bases between. The CDR3 runs 15 residues. In DNA form, the CDR3 reads TGTGCCAGCAGCTTAGCGGAAGGGAACTACAATGAGCAGTTCTTC. It specifies CASSLAEGNYNEQFF. Based on the CDR3 plus reference TRBV11-2 and TRBJ2-1, the full variable domain is EAGVAQSPRYKIIEKRQSVAFWCNPISGHATLYWYQQILGQGPKLLIQFQNNGVVDDSQLPKDRFSAERLKGVDSTLKIQPAKLEDSAVYLCASSLAEGNYNEQFFGPGTRLTVL.

A few counts support this clone. The chain couples TRBV7-9 to TRBJ1-2; possibly TRBD1 for D (5 bases). This CDR3 contains 14 residues. In germline, CDR1 is SEHNR, CDR2 FQNEAQ (reference sequence). The V gene lost 2 bases and the J gene lost 6 bases, with 13 bases spanning the gap. CDR3 amino acids: CASSLLQGYDGYTF. As DNA, the CDR3 is TGTGCCAGCAGCTTATTGCAGGGCTACGATGGCTACACCTTC. The full variable domain, in which reference TRBV7-9 and TRBJ1-2 provide the parts outside the CDR3, is DTGVSQNPRHKITKRGQNVTFRCDPISEHNRLYWYRQTLGQGPEFLTYFQNEAQLEKSRLLSDRFSAERPKGSFSTLEIQRTEQGDSAMYLCASSLLQGYDGYTFGSGTRLTVV.

This rearrangement joins TRBV15 to TRBJ1-1; D unclear. V dropped 1 base and J dropped 0 bases, with 9 bases sitting between them. The CDR3 sequence is 15 residues long. The germline CDR1 and CDR2 sequences are LNHNV and YYDKDF (reference sequence). The DNA of the CDR3 is TGTGCCACCAGCAGAGGGGTTGGAATGAACACTGAAGCTTTCTTT. Encoded protein: CATSRGVGMNTEAFF.

DNA for the CDR3: TGCGCCAGCAGCCAAGAACATTATGTCCTTCTAGAAACCCGTGGCTACACCTTC. Translated, it gives CASSQEHYVLLETRGYTF. The chain uses TRBV4-1 and TRBJ1-2; D is uncertain. The germline V gene has CDR1 MGHRA and CDR2 YSYEKL. The CDR3 covers 18 residues. Trimming removed 0 bases at V and 7 bases at J, with 24 bases between.

This rearrangement joins TRBV7-9 to TRBJ2-5; 7 nucleotides align to TRBD2. The CDR3 length is 15 residues. Trimming removed 5 bases from V and 3 bases from J; junction bases left unmatched: 9. Looked up from germline, CDR1 is SEHNR and CDR2 is FQNEAQ (reference sequence). The CDR3 is CASSRGTNTEETQYF. The CDR3 DNA follows: TGTGCCAGCAGCCGCGGGACTAACACTGAAGAGACCCAGTACTTC.

The chain uses TRBV11-2 and TRBJ2-7; D might be TRBD2 (6 bases). The CDR3 totals 16 residues. Between the trimmed V and J ends, which lost 0 bases and 3 bases, there was a span of 15 bases. Germline-derived CDR1 and CDR2 are SGHAT and FQNNGV. CDR3 region: CASSLDRSGHNYEQYF. CDR3 DNA sequence: TGTGCCAGCAGCTTAGATCGTAGCGGTCACAACTACGAGCAGTACTTC.

The chain couples TRBV25-1 to TRBJ2-1; either TRBD1 or TRBD2 may supply D (5 bases each). V was cut by 1 base and J by 9 bases, with 22 bases left in between. There are 17 residues in the CDR3. Germline assignment: CDR1 MGHDK and CDR2 SYGVNS. The CDR3 DNA reads as TGTGCCAGCAGTGAATTTGTATTGGGGGACGAGCTGTCTGAGCAGTTCTTC. Translated, it gives CASSEFVLGDELSEQFF.

The V and J genes are TRBV7-9 and TRBJ1-5; D remains unclear. Per the germline V gene, CDR1 is SEHNR and CDR2 is FQNEAQ (reference sequence). The CDR3 extends over 14 amino acids. Deletions cut 4 bases from V and 6 bases from J, with 13 bases between. CDR3 in amino acids: CASSWGGVLQPQHF. DNA for the CDR3: TGTGCCAGCAGCTGGGGTGGGGTCCTTCAGCCCCAGCATTTT.

The chain has TRBV30 and TRBJ2-2; D is possibly TRBD1 or TRBD2 (6 bases each). The CDR3 sequence is 14 residues long. Germline CDR1 and CDR2: GTSNPN and SVGIG (reference sequence). V was shortened by 5 bases and J by 4 bases, with 14 bases between the two germline ends. The CDR3 DNA follows: TGTGCCTGGGAATGGGGGGCAGGCACCGGGGAGCTGTTTTTT. Translated, it gives CAWEWGAGTGELFF. Drawing the rest from reference TRBV30 and TRBJ2-2, the complete variable domain is SQTIHQWPATLVQPVGSPLSLECTVEGTSNPNLYWYRQAAGRGLQLLFYSVGIGQISSEVPQNLSASRPQDRQFILSSKKLLLSDSGFYLCAWEWGAGTGELFFGEGSRLTVL.

The rearrangement joins TRBV7-6 to TRBJ1-1; D gene uncertain. The CDR3 runs to 13 residues. Trimming took off 2 bases at V and 1 base at J, with 5 bases between the two ends. The germline V gene has CDR1 SGHVS and CDR2 FNYEAQ. CDR3 protein: CASSLYSNTEAFF. Here the CDR3 DNA reads TGTGCCAGCAGCTTATACTCGAACACTGAAGCTTTCTTT.

This clone was seen a few times. The genes are TRBV5-6 and TRBJ1-5, with D possibly TRBD1 on 5 matching bases. The CDR3 totals 15 residues. Germline assignment: CDR1 SGHDT and CDR2 YYEEEE. V lost 4 bases and J lost 1, with 12 bases in between. The CDR3 loop is CASSPKRQSNQPQHF. Here the CDR3 DNA reads TGTGCCAGCAGCCCGAAGAGACAGAGCAATCAGCCCCAGCATTTT.

This chain uses TRBV7-6 with TRBJ2-7, with D unclear. Germline V lookup: CDR1 SGHVS, CDR2 FNYEAQ. The CDR3 length is 17 residues. V lost 1 base and J 0 bases, leaving 16 bases between the germline ends. The CDR3 sequence is CASSLDALSQSSYEQYF. The CDR3 DNA follows: TGTGCCAGCAGCTTAGATGCCCTGAGTCAGAGCTCCTACGAGCAGTACTTC.

The chain links TRBV4-3 to TRBJ2-1; possibly TRBD2 for D (5 bases). Germline CDR1 is LGHNA and CDR2 is YSLEER. This CDR3 spans 16 amino acids. V was clipped by 0 bases and J by 0 bases, with 9 bases between them. CDR3 sequence: CASSQDWESSYNEQFF. CDR3 bases: TGCGCCAGCAGCCAAGATTGGGAGAGCTCCTACAATGAGCAGTTCTTC.

V gene TRBV4-2 combines with J gene TRBJ2-5; D is ambiguous. Germline CDR1 reads LGHNA; CDR2 reads YNFKEQ. The V end was cut by 5 bases, the J end by 4 bases, with 14 bases between. This CDR3 spans 14 amino acids. The CDR3 DNA reads TGTGCCAGCAGCGAAAACGCCCTTTCAGAGACCCAGTACTTC. It codes for CASSENALSETQYF.

The chain is built from TRBV27 and TRBJ2-7; D is unclear. Germline CDR1 and CDR2: MNHEY and SMNVEV (reference sequence). The CDR3 runs to 11 residues. With 9 bases removed from V and 3 bases from J, the gap between germline ends came to 9 bases. CDR3 in amino acids: CASHSGYEQYF. The CDR3 DNA follows: TGTGCCAGTCACTCAGGCTACGAGCAGTACTTC.